This passage covers 28 T cell receptor beta chains from one sample sequenced in a study of blood T cell repertoires in COVID-19. Here immunoSEQ multiplex PCR was the method, and the copy in TCRdb shows in-frame clones only, minus some. This table holds 150,000 to 200,000 clones, around nine tenths found once. Material for sequencing was peripheral blood. These receptor sequences come from a man in his 70s with acute or convalescent COVID-19.

This rearrangement joins TRBV12-3 or TRBV12-4 to TRBJ2-1, with 11 bases aligning to TRBD2. The CDR3 is 13 residues long. With 7 bases clipped from V and 8 bases from J, the junction kept 4 bases outside the gene matches. The CDR3 DNA reads TGTGCCAGCATCATAGCGGGGGGGCATGAGCAGTTCTTC. Its protein product is CASIIAGGHEQFF.

The chain employs TRBV19 and TRBJ1-2, with 8 bases identical to TRBD1. Germline lookup yields CDR1 LNHDA and CDR2 SQIVND (reference sequence). The CDR3 runs to 13 residues. J lost 8 bases, V lost 5 bases, and 7 bases had no gene match. The CDR3 DNA is TGTGCCAGTAGTCCTCCGGGACAGGACGGCTACACCTTC. This gives the protein CASSPPGQDGYTF. The full variable domain, with the rest looked up from reference TRBV19 and TRBJ1-2, is DGGITQSPKYLFRKEGQNVTLSCEQNLNHDAMYWYRQDPGQGLRLIYYSQIVNDFQKGDIAEGYSVSREKKESFPLTVTSAQKNPTAFYLCASSPPGQDGYTFGSGTRLTVV.

This clone was seen just once. V gene TRBV23-1 combines with J gene TRBJ2-7, with TRBD1 matching over 7 bases. TRBV23-1 is assigned to the ORF class and has an uncertain function. CDR3 length equals 15 residues. V lost 0 bases, J lost 3 bases, and 5 bases stayed unmatched. The CDR3 DNA reads as TGCGCCAGCAGTCAATCGGACAGGATGGGCTACGAGCAGTACTTC. It yields the protein CASSQSDRMGYEQYF.

The J gene is TRBJ1-6, the V gene TRBV28, with 7 bases aligning to TRBD1. V lost 5 bases and J lost 7; bases outside the gene matches: 11. CDR3 length equals 16 residues. Per germline, CDR1 MDHEN and CDR2 SYDVKM. The CDR3 region has the DNA TGTGCCAGCAGTCTACTCCTAGGGACAGTCAATTCACCCCTCCACTTT. Translated: CASSLLLGTVNSPLHF.

The chain combines TRBV4-2 with TRBJ2-3; D ambiguous. Per germline, CDR1 LGHNA and CDR2 YNFKEQ. The CDR3 sequence is 15 residues long. With 0 bases removed from V and 2 bases from J, the gap between germline ends came to 9 bases. CDR3 sequence: CASSQDRSSTDTQYF. The CDR3 bases are TGTGCCAGCAGCCAAGATCGGAGTTCCACAGATACGCAGTATTTT.

The CDR3 sequence: CASSLNLGEIYSYEQYF. The CDR3 coding sequence is TGCGCCAGCAGCTTGAATTTAGGGGAAATTTACTCCTACGAGCAGTACTTC. The V call is TRBV5-1, the J call TRBJ2-7; possible D gene TRBD1, 5 bases. CDR1 and CDR2 (germline): SGHRS, YFSETQ. This CDR3 spans 17 amino acids. Trimming took 1 base from V and 0 from J, leaving 17 bases between them.

This rearrangement joins TRBV5-1 to TRBJ1-1; a weak D match, TRBD1 (6 bases). Germline CDR1 reads SGHRS; CDR2 reads YFSETQ. This CDR3 comprises 13 residues. V gave up 4 bases and J gave up 5 bases, with 12 bases separating them. The CDR3 protein is CASSARTETEAFF. The CDR3 DNA is TGCGCCAGCAGCGCTCGGACAGAGACTGAAGCTTTCTTT.

This clone appeared a few times. The chain employs TRBV7-2 and TRBJ2-7, with 7 nucleotides matching TRBD1. J was trimmed by 7 bases and V by 1 base; bases with no gene match: 7. CDR3 length: 14 amino acids. From germline, CDR1 is SGHTA and CDR2 FQGNSA. In DNA form, the CDR3 reads TGTGCCAGCAGCTTAGTGGGACAGTCAGTGGAGCAGTACTTC. Amino acid sequence: CASSLVGQSVEQYF.

The chain combines TRBV4-3 with TRBJ1-1, with 7 bases fitting TRBD1. The germline V gene encodes CDR1 LGHNA and CDR2 YSLEER. CDR3 size: 17 residues. V was clipped by 0 bases and J by 2 bases; unmatched bases: 9. The chain's CDR3 is CASSQDWAGGSNTEAFF. Here the CDR3 DNA reads TGCGCCAGCAGCCAAGATTGGGCAGGGGGTTCTAACACTGAAGCTTTCTTT.

The rearrangement uses TRBV10-1 and TRBJ2-5; weak D call: TRBD2 (5 bases). The CDR3 length is 12 residues. Between the trimmed V and J ends, which lost 3 bases and 9 bases, there was a span of 11 bases. CDR1 WNHNN and CDR2 SYGVQD come from the germline V gene (reference sequence). The CDR3 reads CASSDGPGAQYF. The DNA of the CDR3 is TGCGCCAGCAGTGATGGCCCCGGGGCCCAGTACTTC.

The CDR3 protein is CASSSQAYSYNEQFF. The CDR3 DNA reads TGTGCCAGCAGCTCACAGGCCTACTCCTACAATGAGCAGTTCTTC. The chain links TRBV7-8 to TRBJ2-1, with a weak D call TRBD1 (5 bases). Germline CDR1 is SGHVS and CDR2 is FQNEAQ. The V end lost 4 bases, the J end lost 0 bases, and 10 bases lay between the germline ends. The CDR3 runs 15 residues.

The J gene is TRBJ1-4, the V gene TRBV30; 7 positions match TRBD1. CDR1 GTSNPN and CDR2 SVGIG come from the germline V gene (reference sequence). The CDR3 extends over 13 amino acids. Trimming removed 1 base from V and 8 bases from J; junction bases left unmatched: 4. The CDR3 DNA is TGTGCCTGGAGTGCCCCGGACAGGGAAAAACTGTTTTTT. Residues: CAWSAPDREKLFF.

The V and J genes are TRBV12-3 or TRBV12-4 and TRBJ2-7, with D maybe TRBD1 (5 bases). Trimming removed 0 bases from V and 8 bases from J, with 8 bases in between. The CDR3 sequence is 12 residues long. CDR3 loop: CASSLAGAKQYF. CDR3 sequence (DNA): TGTGCCAGCAGTTTAGCAGGGGCAAAGCAGTACTTC.

The J gene is TRBJ2-7, the V gene TRBV25-1; 7 positions match TRBD1. Trimming cost V 8 bases and J 3 bases; bases outside gene matches: 10. Germline CDR1 and CDR2: MGHDK and SYGVNS. This CDR3 is built from 14 residues. The CDR3 nucleotides read TGTGCCAGCTCTTCGACAGGGCCCGACTACGAGCAGTACTTC. Residues: CASSSTGPDYEQYF.

This clone was picked up a small number of times. The chain joins TRBV5-6 to TRBJ1-1; D perhaps matches TRBD1 (6 bases). Trimming pared 0 bases from V and 4 bases from J, leaving 13 bases between. The CDR3 extends over 15 amino acids. CDR1 SGHDT and CDR2 YYEEEE come from the germline V gene. CDR3 protein: CASSLATGLRTEAFF. For the CDR3, the DNA is TGTGCCAGCAGCTTGGCCACAGGGCTTCGCACTGAAGCTTTCTTT.

The V call is TRBV11-3, the J call TRBJ2-1, with unresolved D. Trimming took off 3 bases at V and 4 bases at J, with 7 bases between the two ends. The CDR3 is 13 residues long. Germline V gene sequence: CDR1 SGHNT, CDR2 YENEEA. This chain's CDR3 is CASSFSHYNEQFF. The CDR3 DNA reads as TGTGCCAGCAGCTTTTCCCATTACAATGAGCAGTTCTTC. Drawing the rest from reference TRBV11-3 and TRBJ2-1, the complete variable domain is EAGVVQSPRYKIIEKKQPVAFWCNPISGHNTLYWYLQNLGQGPELLIRYENEEAVDDSQLPKDRFSAERLKGVDSTLKIQPAELGDSAVYLCASSFSHYNEQFFGPGTRLTVL.

This clone appeared a few times. V gene TRBV4-1 combines with J gene TRBJ1-2; D unresolved. The CDR3 totals 12 residues. Trimming took 1 base from V and 7 from J, leaving 7 bases between them. The germline V gene has CDR1 MGHRA and CDR2 YSYEKL. CDR3 DNA: TGCGCCAGCAGCCAAGGAGGTCGTGGCTACACCTTC. Translation gives CASSQGGRGYTF.

The chain joins TRBV6-5 to TRBJ2-7, with TRBD1 matching over 9 bases. V shed 7 bases and J 6 bases; nucleotides not matched to a gene: 7. CDR1 is MNHEY and CDR2 is SVGAGI in the germline V gene. The CDR3 loop spans 13 amino acids. CDR3 nucleotides: TGTGCCAGCACCCTCGACAGGGGGGCCGAGCAGTACTTC. Amino acids: CASTLDRGAEQYF.

The sample holds one count of this clone. This chain links TRBV7-2 with TRBJ2-7; tentatively, D is TRBD1 (6 bases). The CDR3 covers 16 residues. Germline lookup yields CDR1 SGHTA and CDR2 FQGNSA. Trimming removed 2 bases from V and 3 bases from J, with 17 bases in between. CDR3 loop: CASSLLKPDRLYEQYF. Here the CDR3 DNA reads TGTGCCAGCAGCTTACTAAAACCGGACAGACTCTACGAGCAGTACTTC. Based on the CDR3 plus reference TRBV7-2 and TRBJ2-7, the full variable domain is GAGVSQSPSNKVTEKGKDVELRCDPISGHTALYWYRQSLGQGLEFLIYFQGNSAPDKSGLPSDRFSAERTGGSVSTLTIQRTQQEDSAVYLCASSLLKPDRLYEQYFGPGTRLTVT.

This sequence joins TRBV7-9 and TRBJ2-1, with 10 positions matching TRBD1. The ends lost 2 bases at V and 8 bases at J; junction bases unmatched: 6. The CDR3 totals 15 residues. Germline CDR1 and CDR2: SEHNR and FQNEAQ (reference sequence). The CDR3, as DNA: TGTGCCAGCAGCTTATTCGGGACAGGGGATCATGAGCAGTTCTTC. This sequence encodes CASSLFGTGDHEQFF.

The chain carries TRBV6-5 and TRBJ2-7, with 10 bases identical to TRBD2. This CDR3 spans 15 amino acids. Germline trimming cut 7 bases from V and 3 bases from J; bases unmatched to any gene: 9. Germline V gives CDR1 MNHEY, CDR2 SVGAGI. As DNA, the CDR3 is TGTGCCAGCATGCGGCTAGCGGGAGTAGGCTACGAGCAGTACTTC. Amino acid sequence: CASMRLAGVGYEQYF.

The chain links TRBV7-2 to TRBJ2-3; TRBD2 matches 7 bases. The V and J ends lost 5 bases and 1 base, in that order; junction bases with no gene match: 9. This CDR3 is built from 16 residues. Germline CDR1 and CDR2: SGHTA and FQGNSA. The CDR3 DNA reads as TGTGCCAGCAGCCCCCTCTTCAGCGGGGGCACAGATACGCAGTATTTT. This translates into CASSPLFSGGTDTQYF.

This rearrangement joins TRBV30 to TRBJ1-1; maybe TRBD1 (5 bases). The CDR3 extends over 14 amino acids. The V and J ends lost 0 bases and 1 base respectively, with 9 bases between them. Germline CDR1 is GTSNPN and CDR2 is SVGIG (reference sequence). CDR3 in amino acids: CAWSVRGGNTEAFF. The CDR3 DNA reads as TGTGCCTGGAGTGTAAGGGGTGGGAACACTGAAGCTTTCTTT.

This clone was picked up a small number of times. V and J are TRBV4-1 and TRBJ2-3, with 10 nucleotides matching TRBD1. The J segment lost 2 bases and the V segment lost 0 bases, leaving 8 bases of the junction unmatched. The CDR3 has 18 amino acids. Germline CDR1 is MGHRA and CDR2 is YSYEKL. The CDR3 DNA follows: TGCGCCAGCAGCCAAGATGGGGGGACAGGGGCCTCCACAGATACGCAGTATTTT. Protein product: CASSQDGGTGASTDTQYF.

The rearrangement joins TRBV20-1 to TRBJ1-5; the D gene is possibly TRBD1 (6 bases). Trimming cost V 3 bases and J 0 bases, with 15 bases left between them. Germline lookup yields CDR1 DFQATT and CDR2 SNEGSKA (reference sequence). This CDR3 is built from 16 residues. The DNA for the CDR3 is TGCAGTGCTAGTAGGACAGCAGGTAATAGCAATCAGCCCCAGCATTTT. Translated, it gives CSASRTAGNSNQPQHF.

The chain has TRBV5-1 and TRBJ1-3; D call uncertain. V lost 0 bases and J lost 2, with 12 bases in between. Germline V CDR1 and CDR2: SGHRS, YFSETQ. The CDR3 has 16 amino acids. CDR3 in amino acids: CASSLVAGDAGNTIYF. The CDR3 coding sequence is TGCGCCAGCAGCTTGGTGGCCGGGGATGCTGGAAACACCATATATTTT.

J is TRBJ2-3 and V is TRBV5-4, with D tentatively TRBD2 (5 bases). The germline V gene encodes CDR1 SGHNT and CDR2 YYREEE (reference sequence). There are 13 residues in the CDR3. Trimming cost V 0 bases and J 7 bases, with 9 bases left between them. CDR3 in amino acids: CASSLAAVNTQYF. CDR3 coding DNA: TGTGCCAGCAGCTTGGCAGCGGTCAATACGCAGTATTTT.

This clone has a single count. The chain links TRBV7-9 to TRBJ1-6, with D hard to call. Trimming stripped 2 bases from V and 14 bases from J, with 10 bases between. This CDR3 comprises 12 residues. Germline loops: CDR1 SEHNR, CDR2 FQNEAQ (reference sequence). The CDR3 reads CASSLRGSTLHF. The CDR3 nucleotides read TGTGCCAGCAGCTTACGAGGGTCCACCCTCCACTTT.